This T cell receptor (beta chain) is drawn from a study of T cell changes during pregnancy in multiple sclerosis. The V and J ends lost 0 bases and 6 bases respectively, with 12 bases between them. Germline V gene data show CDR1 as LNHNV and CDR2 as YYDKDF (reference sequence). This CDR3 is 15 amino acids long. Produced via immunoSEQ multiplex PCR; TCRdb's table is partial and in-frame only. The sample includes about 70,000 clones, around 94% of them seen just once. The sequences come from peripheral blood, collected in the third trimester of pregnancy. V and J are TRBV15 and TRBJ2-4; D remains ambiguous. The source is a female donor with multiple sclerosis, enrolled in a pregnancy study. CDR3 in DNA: TGTGCCACCAGCAGAGAGGCCGCGGTGGGAAACATTCAGTACTTC. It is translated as CATSREAAVGNIQYF.